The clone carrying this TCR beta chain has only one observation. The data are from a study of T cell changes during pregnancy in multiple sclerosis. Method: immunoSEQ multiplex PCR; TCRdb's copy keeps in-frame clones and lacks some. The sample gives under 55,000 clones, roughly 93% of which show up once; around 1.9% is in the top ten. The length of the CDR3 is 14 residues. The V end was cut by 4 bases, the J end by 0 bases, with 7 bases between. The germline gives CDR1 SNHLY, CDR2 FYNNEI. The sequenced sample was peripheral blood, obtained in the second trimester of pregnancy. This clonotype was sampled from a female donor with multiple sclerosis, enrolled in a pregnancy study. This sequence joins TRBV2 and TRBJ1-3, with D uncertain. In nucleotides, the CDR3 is TGTGCCAGCAGTGCCCCCCTCTCTGGAAACACCATATATTTT. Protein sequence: CASSAPLSGNTIYF.